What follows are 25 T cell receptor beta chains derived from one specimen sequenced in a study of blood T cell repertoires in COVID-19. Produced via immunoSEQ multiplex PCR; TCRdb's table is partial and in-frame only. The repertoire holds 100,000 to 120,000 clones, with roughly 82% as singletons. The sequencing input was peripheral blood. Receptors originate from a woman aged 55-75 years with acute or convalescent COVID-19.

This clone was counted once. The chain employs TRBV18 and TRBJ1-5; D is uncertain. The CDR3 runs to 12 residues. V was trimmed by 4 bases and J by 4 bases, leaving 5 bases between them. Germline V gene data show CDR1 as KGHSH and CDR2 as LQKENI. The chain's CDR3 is CASSHGNQPQHF. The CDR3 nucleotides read TGTGCCAGCTCACACGGGAATCAGCCCCAGCATTTT.

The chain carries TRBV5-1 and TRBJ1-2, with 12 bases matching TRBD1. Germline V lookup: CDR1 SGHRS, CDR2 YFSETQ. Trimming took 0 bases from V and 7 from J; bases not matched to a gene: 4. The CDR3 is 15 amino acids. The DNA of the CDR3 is TGCGCCAGCAGCTTGGGCAGGGACAGGGGGCTTGGCTACACCTTC. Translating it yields CASSLGRDRGLGYTF.

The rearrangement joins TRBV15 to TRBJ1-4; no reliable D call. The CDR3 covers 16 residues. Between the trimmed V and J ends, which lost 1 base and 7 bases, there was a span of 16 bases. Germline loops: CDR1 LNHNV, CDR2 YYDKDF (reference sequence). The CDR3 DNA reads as TGTGCCACCAGCAGAGTGGAGGGCGCCCAAATTGAAAAACTGTTTTTT. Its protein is CATSRVEGAQIEKLFF. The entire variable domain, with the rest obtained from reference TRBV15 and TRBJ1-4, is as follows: DAMVIQNPRYQVTQFGKPVTLSCSQTLNHNVMYWYQQKSSQAPKLLFHYYDKDFNNEADTPDNFQSRRPNTSFCFLDIRSPGLGDTAMYLCATSRVEGAQIEKLFFGSGTQLSVL.

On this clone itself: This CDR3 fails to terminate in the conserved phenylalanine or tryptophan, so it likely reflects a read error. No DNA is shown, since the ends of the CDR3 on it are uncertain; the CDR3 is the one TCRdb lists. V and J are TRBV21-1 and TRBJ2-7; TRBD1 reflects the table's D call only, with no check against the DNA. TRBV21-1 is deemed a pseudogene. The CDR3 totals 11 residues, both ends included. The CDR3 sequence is CASSKFQALPS.

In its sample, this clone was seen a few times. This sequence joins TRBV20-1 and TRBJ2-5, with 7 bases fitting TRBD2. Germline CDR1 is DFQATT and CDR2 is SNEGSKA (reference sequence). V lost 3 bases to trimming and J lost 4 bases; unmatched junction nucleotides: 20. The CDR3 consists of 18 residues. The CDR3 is CSASPLGGSGVVGETQYF. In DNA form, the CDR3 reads TGCAGTGCTAGTCCGCTAGGTGGGAGCGGGGTGGTAGGAGAGACCCAGTACTTC.

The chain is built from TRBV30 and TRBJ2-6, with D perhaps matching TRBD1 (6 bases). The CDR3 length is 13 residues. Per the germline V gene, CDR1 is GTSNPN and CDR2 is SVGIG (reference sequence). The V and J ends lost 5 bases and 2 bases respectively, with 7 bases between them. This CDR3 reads CAWAGAGANVLTF. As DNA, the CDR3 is TGTGCCTGGGCAGGGGCTGGGGCCAACGTCCTGACTTTC.

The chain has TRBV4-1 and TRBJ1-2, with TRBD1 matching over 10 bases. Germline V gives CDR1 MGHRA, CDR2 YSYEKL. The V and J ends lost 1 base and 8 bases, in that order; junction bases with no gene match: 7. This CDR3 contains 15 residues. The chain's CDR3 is CASSQGTGGSWGYTF. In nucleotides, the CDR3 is TGCGCCAGCAGCCAAGGGACAGGGGGTTCGTGGGGCTACACCTTC.

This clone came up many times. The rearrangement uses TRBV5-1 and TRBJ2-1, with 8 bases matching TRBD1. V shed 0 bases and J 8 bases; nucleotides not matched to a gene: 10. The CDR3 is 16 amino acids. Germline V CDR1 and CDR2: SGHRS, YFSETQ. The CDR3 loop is CASSLVGQGAMYEQFF. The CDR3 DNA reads TGCGCCAGCAGCTTGGTAGGTCAGGGGGCTATGTATGAGCAGTTCTTC.

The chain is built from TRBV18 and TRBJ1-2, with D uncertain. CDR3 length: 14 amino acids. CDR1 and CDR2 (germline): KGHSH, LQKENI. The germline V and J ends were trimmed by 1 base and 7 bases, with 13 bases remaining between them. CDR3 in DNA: TGTGCCAGCTCACCACTGGGCTGGGAGGGTGGCTACACCTTC. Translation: CASSPLGWEGGYTF. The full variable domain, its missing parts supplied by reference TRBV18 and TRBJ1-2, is NAGVMQNPRHLVRRRGQEARLRCSPMKGHSHVYWYRQLPEEGLKFMVYLQKENIIDESGMPKERFSAEFPKEGPSILRIQQVVRGDSAAYFCASSPLGWEGGYTFGSGTRLTVV.

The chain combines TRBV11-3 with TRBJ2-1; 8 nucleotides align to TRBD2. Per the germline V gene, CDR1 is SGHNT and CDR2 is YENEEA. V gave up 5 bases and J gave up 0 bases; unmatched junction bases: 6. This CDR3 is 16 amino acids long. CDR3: CASSTVAGSSYNEQFF. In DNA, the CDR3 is TGTGCCAGCAGCACCGTAGCGGGGAGCTCCTACAATGAGCAGTTCTTC.

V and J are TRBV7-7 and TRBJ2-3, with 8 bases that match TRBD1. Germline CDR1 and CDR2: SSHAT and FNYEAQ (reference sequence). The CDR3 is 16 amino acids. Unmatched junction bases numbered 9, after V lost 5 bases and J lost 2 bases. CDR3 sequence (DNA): TGTGCCAGCAGCCCGAGCCGGGACAGGCTCACAGATACGCAGTATTTT. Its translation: CASSPSRDRLTDTQYF.

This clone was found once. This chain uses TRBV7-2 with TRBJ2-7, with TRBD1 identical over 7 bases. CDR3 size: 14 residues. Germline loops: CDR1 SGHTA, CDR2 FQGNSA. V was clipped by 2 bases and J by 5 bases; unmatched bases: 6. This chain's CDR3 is CASSLRQGYHEQYF. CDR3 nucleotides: TGTGCCAGCAGCTTAAGACAGGGCTACCACGAGCAGTACTTC.

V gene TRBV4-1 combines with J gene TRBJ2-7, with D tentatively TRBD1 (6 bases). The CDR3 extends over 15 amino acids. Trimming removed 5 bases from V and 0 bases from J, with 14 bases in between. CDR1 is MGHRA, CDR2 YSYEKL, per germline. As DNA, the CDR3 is TGCGCCAGCAGCAAACCGGGACACTTCTCCTACGAGCAGTACTTC. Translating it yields CASSKPGHFSYEQYF.

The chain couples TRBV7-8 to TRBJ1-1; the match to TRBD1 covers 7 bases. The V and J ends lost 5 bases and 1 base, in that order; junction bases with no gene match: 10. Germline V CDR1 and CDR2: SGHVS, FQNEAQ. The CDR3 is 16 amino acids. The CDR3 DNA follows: TGTGCCAGCAGCCGCCCCCCCGGGACAGCGAACACTGAAGCTTTCTTT. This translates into CASSRPPGTANTEAFF.

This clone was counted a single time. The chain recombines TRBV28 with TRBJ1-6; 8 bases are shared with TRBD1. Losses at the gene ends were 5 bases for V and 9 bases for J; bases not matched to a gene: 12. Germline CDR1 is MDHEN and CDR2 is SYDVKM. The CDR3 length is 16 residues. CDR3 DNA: TGTGCCAGCAGTCCGATTCGGACAGGGTGGGCTTCACCCCTCCACTTT. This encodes CASSPIRTGWASPLHF.

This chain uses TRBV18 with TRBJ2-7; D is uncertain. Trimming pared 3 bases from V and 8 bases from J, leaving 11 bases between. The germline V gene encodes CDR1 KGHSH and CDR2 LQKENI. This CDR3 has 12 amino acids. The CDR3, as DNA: TGTGCCAGCTCACCGAGCCTCGAAAAGCAGTACTTC. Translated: CASSPSLEKQYF. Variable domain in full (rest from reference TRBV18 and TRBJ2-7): NAGVMQNPRHLVRRRGQEARLRCSPMKGHSHVYWYRQLPEEGLKFMVYLQKENIIDESGMPKERFSAEFPKEGPSILRIQQVVRGDSAAYFCASSPSLEKQYFGPGTRLTVT.

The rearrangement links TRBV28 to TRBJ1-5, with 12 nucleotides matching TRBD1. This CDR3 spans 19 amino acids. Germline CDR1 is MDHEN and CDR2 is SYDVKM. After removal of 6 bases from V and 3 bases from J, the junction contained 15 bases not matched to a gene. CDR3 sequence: CASSFNSRWDRGLNQPQHF. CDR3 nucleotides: TGTGCCAGCAGCTTTAACTCGCGGTGGGACAGGGGGCTCAATCAGCCCCAGCATTTT.

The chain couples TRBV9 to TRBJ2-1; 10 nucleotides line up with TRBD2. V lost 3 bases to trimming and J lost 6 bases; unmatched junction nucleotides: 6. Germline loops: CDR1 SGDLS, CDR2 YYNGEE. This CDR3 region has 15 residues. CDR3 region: CASSESGGAVNEQFF. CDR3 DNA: TGTGCCAGCAGCGAAAGCGGGGGGGCCGTCAATGAGCAGTTCTTC.

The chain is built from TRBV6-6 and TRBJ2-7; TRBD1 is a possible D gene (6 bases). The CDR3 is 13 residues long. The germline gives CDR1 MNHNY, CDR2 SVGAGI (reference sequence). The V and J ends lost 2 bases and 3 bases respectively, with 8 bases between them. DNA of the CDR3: TGTGCCAGCAGTTACGGACAGAACTACGAGCAGTACTTC. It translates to CASSYGQNYEQYF.

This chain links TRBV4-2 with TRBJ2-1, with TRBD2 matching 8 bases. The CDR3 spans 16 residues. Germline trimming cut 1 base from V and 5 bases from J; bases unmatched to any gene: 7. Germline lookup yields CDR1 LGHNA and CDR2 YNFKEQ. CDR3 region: CASSQVGGGTDNEQFF. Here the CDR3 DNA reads TGTGCCAGCAGCCAAGTTGGCGGGGGGACGGACAATGAGCAGTTCTTC.

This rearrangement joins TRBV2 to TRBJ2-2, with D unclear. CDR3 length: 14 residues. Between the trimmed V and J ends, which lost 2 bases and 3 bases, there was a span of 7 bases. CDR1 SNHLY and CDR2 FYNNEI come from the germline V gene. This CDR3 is CASSEQRYTGELFF. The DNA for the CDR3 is TGTGCCAGCAGTGAACAACGGTACACCGGGGAGCTGTTTTTT.

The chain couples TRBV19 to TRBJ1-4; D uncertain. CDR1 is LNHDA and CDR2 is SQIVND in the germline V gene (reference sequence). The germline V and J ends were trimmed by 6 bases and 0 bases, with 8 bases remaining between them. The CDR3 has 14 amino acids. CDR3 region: CASSLDATNEKLFF. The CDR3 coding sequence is TGTGCCAGTAGCCTAGATGCAACTAATGAAAAACTGTTTTTT.

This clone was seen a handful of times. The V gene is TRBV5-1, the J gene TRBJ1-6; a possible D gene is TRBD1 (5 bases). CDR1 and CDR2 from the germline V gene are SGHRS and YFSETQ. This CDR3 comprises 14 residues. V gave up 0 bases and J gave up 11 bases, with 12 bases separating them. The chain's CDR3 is CASSLGQRATPLHF. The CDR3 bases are TGCGCCAGCAGCTTGGGACAGCGGGCGACACCCCTCCACTTT.

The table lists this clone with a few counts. The CDR3 here is CASGPGSPLHF. CDR3 bases: TGTGCTAGTGGTCCGGGGAGTCCCCTCCACTTT. The chain uses TRBV12-5 and TRBJ1-6; D call uncertain. V was pared by 5 bases and J by 13 bases, with 9 bases between. The germline V gene has CDR1 LGHNT and CDR2 FRNRAP. This CDR3 region has 11 residues. The full variable domain, completed using reference TRBV12-5 and TRBJ1-6, is DARVTQTPRHKVTEMGQEVTMRCQPILGHNTVFWYRQTMMQGLELLAYFRNRAPLDDSGMPKDRFSAEMPDATLATLKIQPSEPRDSAVYFCASGPGSPLHFGNGTRLTVT.

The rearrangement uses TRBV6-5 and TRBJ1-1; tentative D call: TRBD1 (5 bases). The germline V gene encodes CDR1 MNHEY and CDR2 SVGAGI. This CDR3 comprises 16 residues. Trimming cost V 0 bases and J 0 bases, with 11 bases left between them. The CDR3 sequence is CASSYSSGSMNTEAFF. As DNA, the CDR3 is TGTGCCAGCAGTTACTCGTCAGGGTCGATGAACACTGAAGCTTTCTTT.